Shown below are 21 T cell receptor beta chains from a single sample sequenced in a study of blood T cell repertoires in COVID-19. Sequencing used immunoSEQ multiplex PCR; TCRdb keeps in-frame clones, though not all of them. The sample has 26,000 or so clones; more than 70% are singletons. The sequenced sample was peripheral blood. The receptor set was obtained from a human donor in a cohort sampled during active COVID-19.

V is TRBV6-5 and J is TRBJ2-5; 7 positions match TRBD2. Looked up from germline, CDR1 is MNHEY and CDR2 is SVGAGI. This CDR3 spans 16 amino acids. Unmatched junction bases numbered 6, after V lost 0 bases and J lost 2 bases. DNA for the CDR3: TGTGCCAGCAGTTACTCGGGGGGAGGGGTTCAAGAGACCCAGTACTTC. Its translation: CASSYSGGGVQETQYF.

The chain has TRBV5-6 and TRBJ1-2; 8 nucleotides match TRBD1. Germline assignment: CDR1 SGHDT and CDR2 YYEEEE. V lost 0 bases, J lost 2 bases, and 0 bases stayed unmatched. This CDR3 has 14 amino acids. The CDR3 loop is CASSLDRGNYGYTF. The DNA of the CDR3 is TGTGCCAGCAGCTTGGACAGGGGGAACTATGGCTACACCTTC. Together with reference TRBV5-6 and TRBJ1-2, the CDR3 gives the full variable domain: DAGVTQSPTHLIKTRGQQVTLRCSPKSGHDTVSWYQQALGQGPQFIFQYYEEEERQRGNFPDRFSGHQFPNYSSELNVNALLLGDSALYLCASSLDRGNYGYTFGSGTRLTVV.

V gene TRBV2 combines with J gene TRBJ2-3, with 10 bases identical to TRBD2. Germline CDR1 SNHLY, CDR2 FYNNEI. The V and J ends lost 4 bases and 5 bases, in that order; junction bases with no gene match: 6. This CDR3 spans 15 amino acids. CDR3 loop: CASSGRGTSVDTQYF. CDR3 nucleotides: TGTGCCAGCAGTGGCCGCGGGACTAGCGTAGATACGCAGTATTTT.

This clone was counted a single time. The rearrangement uses TRBV6-6 and TRBJ2-2; 9 nucleotides line up with TRBD2. Trimming removed 6 bases from V and 4 bases from J; junction bases left unmatched: 3. CDR1 is MNHNY, CDR2 SVGAGI, per germline (reference sequence). The CDR3 has 14 amino acids. The CDR3 coding sequence is TGTGCCAGCAGGGCAGCGGGGGGCACCGGGGAGCTGTTTTTT. It is translated as CASRAAGGTGELFF.

The V call is TRBV20-1, the J call TRBJ2-4; 9 bases match TRBD1. The ends lost 3 bases at V and 9 bases at J; junction bases unmatched: 9. The CDR3 contains 14 residues. Per germline, CDR1 DFQATT and CDR2 SNEGSKA (reference sequence). Here the CDR3 DNA reads TGCAGTGCTAGTCCCGGGACAGGGACGGGCATTCAGTACTTC. Amino acid sequence: CSASPGTGTGIQYF.

In its sample, this clone was seen once. V and J are TRBV2 and TRBJ1-1; perhaps TRBD1 as D (5 bases). CDR3 length: 14 amino acids. V was trimmed by 1 base and J by 3 bases, leaving 9 bases between them. CDR1 and CDR2 from the germline V gene are SNHLY and FYNNEI. The CDR3 spells CASSEGRGHTEAFF. The CDR3 bases are TGTGCCAGCAGTGAAGGGAGGGGCCACACTGAAGCTTTCTTT.

This chain joins TRBV5-4 and TRBJ2-1, with D possibly TRBD2 on 8 matching bases. Trimming pared 7 bases from V and 4 bases from J, leaving 21 bases between. The germline V gene has CDR1 SGHNT and CDR2 YYREEE (reference sequence). The CDR3 runs to 16 residues. The chain's CDR3 is CASGQGGGGKYNEQFF. The CDR3 DNA reads TGTGCCAGCGGCCAAGGGGGCGGGGGGAAATACAATGAGCAGTTCTTC.

The rearrangement uses TRBV2 and TRBJ1-2; TRBD1 aligns across 8 bases. The V gene's germline CDR1 is SNHLY and CDR2 FYNNEI. V lost 8 bases, J lost 5 bases, and 10 bases stayed unmatched. The CDR3 has 14 residues. CDR3 sequence reads: CASSPDRGVYGYTF. CDR3 in DNA: TGTGCCAGCTCTCCCGACAGGGGAGTTTATGGCTACACCTTC.

This clone appeared once. The rearrangement links TRBV6-6 to TRBJ2-1; TRBD2 matches at 14 bases. Germline V lookup: CDR1 MNHNY, CDR2 SVGAGI (reference sequence). The CDR3 is 17 amino acids. The J segment lost 7 bases and the V segment lost 6 bases, leaving 11 bases of the junction unmatched. CDR3 in DNA: TGTGCCAGCAGCCGAACGGGGAGGACTAGCGGGGGGAATGAGCAGTTCTTC. Its protein product is CASSRTGRTSGGNEQFF.

The sample holds one count of this clone. This chain links TRBV3-1 (or the pseudogene TRBV3-2) with TRBJ2-5, with 8 bases that match TRBD2. The V gene end was trimmed by 2 bases and the J gene end by 9 bases; junction bases not matched to a gene: 23. The CDR3 is 19 amino acids. CDR1 and CDR2 from the germline V gene are LGHDT and YNNKEL (reference sequence). This chain's CDR3 is CASSQRQMGIAGIRVAQYF. The DNA of the CDR3 is TGTGCCAGCAGCCAACGACAAATGGGGATAGCGGGGATAAGAGTGGCCCAGTACTTC.

The chain recombines TRBV3-1 (or the pseudogene TRBV3-2) with TRBJ1-1; 7 nucleotides align to TRBD1. Germline V CDR1 and CDR2: LGHDT, YNNKEL (reference sequence). The CDR3 is made up of 15 amino acids. Trimming at V came to 3 bases and at J to 7 bases, leaving 11 bases not matched to a gene. CDR3 sequence (DNA): TGTGCCAGCAGCCAGGCCGCAGGGGGACCACATGAAGCTTTCTTT. This translates into CASSQAAGGPHEAFF.

About this clone: Its ends do not fully match the called genes, so a read error is possible. This chain connects TRBV6-5 to TRBJ1-2; D not resolved. The CDR3 length is 13 residues. Per the germline V gene, CDR1 is MNHEY and CDR2 is SVGAGI. The CDR3 DNA reads as TGTGCCAGCAGTTACTCGAAGTGGGCTAAAACAAACTTC. This gives the protein CASSYSKWAKTNF.

This chain links TRBV21-1 with TRBJ2-3; TRBD1 is taken as the D call from the table, unchecked against the DNA. TRBV21-1 is an annotated pseudogene. CDR3 length equals 14 residues. This CDR3 is CASSKGGSTDTQYF. The CDR3 coding sequence is TGTGCCAGCAGCAAAGGGGGCAGCACAGATACGCAGTATTTT.

The rearrangement uses TRBV4-3 and TRBJ2-1; 8 bases match TRBD2. Trimming at V came to 3 bases and at J to 4 bases, leaving 8 bases not matched to a gene. The CDR3 runs 16 residues. Germline loops: CDR1 LGHNA, CDR2 YSLEER. CDR3 in DNA: TGCGCCAGCAGCCACCTCGGGAGGGGGGAATACAATGAGCAGTTCTTC. Protein: CASSHLGRGEYNEQFF.

The V call is TRBV3-1 (or the pseudogene TRBV3-2), the J call TRBJ2-2; D is ambiguous. Trimming shortened V by 2 bases and J by 3 bases, and 13 bases separated the two germline ends. This CDR3 has 16 amino acids. Germline V lookup: CDR1 LGHDT, CDR2 YNNKEL (reference sequence). DNA of the CDR3: TGTGCCAGCAGCCAAAGGTCCGAGAGGTACACCGGGGAGCTGTTTTTT. Its protein product is CASSQRSERYTGELFF.

V and J are TRBV27 and TRBJ1-1; D is unresolved. The germline V gene encodes CDR1 MNHEY and CDR2 SMNVEV (reference sequence). The CDR3 loop spans 15 amino acids. V was trimmed by 3 bases and J by 1 base, leaving 12 bases between them. The CDR3 protein is CASSFESPRNTEAFF. For the CDR3, the DNA is TGTGCCAGCAGTTTCGAGAGCCCAAGGAACACTGAAGCTTTCTTT.

This rearrangement joins TRBV7-2 to TRBJ1-1; TRBD1 matches 8 bases. This CDR3 region has 16 residues. Trimming cost V 0 bases and J 5 bases; bases outside gene matches: 8. Per the germline V gene, CDR1 is SGHTA and CDR2 is FQGNSA. The CDR3 spells CASSLALGQGDTEAFF. The DNA for the CDR3 is TGTGCCAGCAGCTTAGCGCTAGGACAGGGTGATACTGAAGCTTTCTTT.

The chain is built from TRBV4-1 and TRBJ1-6; the match to TRBD1 covers 7 bases. With V trimmed by 4 bases and J by 7 bases, 4 bases remained unmatched. There are 14 residues in the CDR3. Germline loops: CDR1 MGHRA, CDR2 YSYEKL. The CDR3: CASSPGQSNSPLHF. In DNA form, the CDR3 reads TGCGCCAGCAGCCCGGGACAGTCAAATTCACCCCTCCACTTT.

The chain has TRBV5-4 and TRBJ2-7; 9 bases align to TRBD1. Germline trimming cut 5 bases from V and 3 bases from J; bases unmatched to any gene: 9. This CDR3 spans 15 amino acids. Germline values: CDR1 SGHNT, CDR2 YYREEE (reference sequence). CDR3 region: CASSSGTGIFYEQYF. CDR3 in DNA: TGTGCCAGCAGTTCCGGGACAGGGATTTTCTACGAGCAGTACTTC.

This chain links TRBV7-9 with TRBJ1-4, with D possibly TRBD1 on 6 matching bases. Trimming stripped 5 bases from V and 0 bases from J, with 10 bases between. This CDR3 has 15 amino acids. Germline V lookup: CDR1 SEHNR, CDR2 FQNEAQ (reference sequence). CDR3 nucleotide sequence: TGTGCCAGCAGCATCGGACAGTCAACTAATGAAAAACTGTTTTTT. Translating gives CASSIGQSTNEKLFF.

Only one count was recorded for this clone. The J gene is TRBJ2-7, the V gene TRBV21-1; TRBD2 is the table's D call, not checked against the DNA. TRBV21-1 is a pseudogene locus. The CDR3 runs 15 residues. In DNA, the CDR3 is TGTGCCAGCAGCTACCTTTCGGTAGCAAAAGACGAGCAGTACTTC. Translated, it gives CASSYLSVAKDEQYF.